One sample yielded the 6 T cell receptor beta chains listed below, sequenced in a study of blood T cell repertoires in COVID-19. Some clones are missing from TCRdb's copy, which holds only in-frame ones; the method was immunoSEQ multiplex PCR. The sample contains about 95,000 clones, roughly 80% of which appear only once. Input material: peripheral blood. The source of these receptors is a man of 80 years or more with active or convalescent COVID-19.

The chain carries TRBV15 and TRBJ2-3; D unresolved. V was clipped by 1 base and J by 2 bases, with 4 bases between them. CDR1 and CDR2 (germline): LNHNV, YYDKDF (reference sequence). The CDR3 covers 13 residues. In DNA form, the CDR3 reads TGTGCCACCAGCAGAGGCGACACAGATACGCAGTATTTT. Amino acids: CATSRGDTDTQYF.

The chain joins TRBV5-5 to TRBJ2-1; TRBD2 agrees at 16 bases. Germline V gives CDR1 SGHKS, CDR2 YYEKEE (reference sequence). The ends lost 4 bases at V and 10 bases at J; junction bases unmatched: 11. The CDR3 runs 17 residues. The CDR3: CASSEGLAGGRIREQFF. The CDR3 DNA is TGTGCCAGCAGCGAGGGACTAGCGGGGGGGCGAATTCGGGAGCAGTTCTTC.

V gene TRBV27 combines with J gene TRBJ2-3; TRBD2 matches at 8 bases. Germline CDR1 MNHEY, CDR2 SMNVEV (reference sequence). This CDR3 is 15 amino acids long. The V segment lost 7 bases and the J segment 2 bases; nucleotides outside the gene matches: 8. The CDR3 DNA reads TGTGCCAGCACCTTCACGGGGGGGCCCACAGATACGCAGTATTTT. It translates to CASTFTGGPTDTQYF.

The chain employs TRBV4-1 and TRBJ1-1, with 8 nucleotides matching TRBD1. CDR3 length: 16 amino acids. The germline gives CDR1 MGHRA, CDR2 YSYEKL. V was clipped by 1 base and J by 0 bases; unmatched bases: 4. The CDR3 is CASSQVPGGVNTEAFF. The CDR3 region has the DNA TGCGCCAGCAGCCAAGTACCAGGGGGCGTGAACACTGAAGCTTTCTTT.

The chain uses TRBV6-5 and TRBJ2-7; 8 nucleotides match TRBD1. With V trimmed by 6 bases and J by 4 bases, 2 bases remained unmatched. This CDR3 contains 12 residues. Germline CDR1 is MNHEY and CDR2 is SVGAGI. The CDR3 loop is CASRGQVYEQYF. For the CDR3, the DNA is TGTGCCAGCAGGGGACAGGTTTACGAGCAGTACTTC.

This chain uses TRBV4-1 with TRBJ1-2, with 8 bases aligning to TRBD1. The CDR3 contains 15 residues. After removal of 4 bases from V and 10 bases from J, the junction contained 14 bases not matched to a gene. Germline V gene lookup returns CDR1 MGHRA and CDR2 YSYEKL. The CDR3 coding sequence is TGCGCCAGCAGCCGAAACTCGGGACAGGTGACCCTCTACACCTTC. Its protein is CASSRNSGQVTLYTF.